This T cell receptor beta chain was identified during a study of glioma-infiltrating T cells after dendritic cell vaccination. PBMC were collected before vaccination, two weeks after the third vaccination, and at progression. The CDR3 has 14 amino acids. Germline lookup yields CDR1 GTSNPN and CDR2 SVGIG (reference sequence). V gave up 4 bases and J gave up 3 bases, with 15 bases separating them. This clone was seen a handful of times. The antigen is not known. Findings and caveats of the study: Survival was not directly related to TCR clonality in these patients.

Primers: 60 V beta forward and 13 J beta reverse. Using immunoSEQ multiplex PCR, the repertoire was profiled, and TCRdb retains in-frame clones only, with some absent. Of roughly 100,000 clones in the sample, more than 80% are singletons; the top ten hold about 12%. J is TRBJ1-2 and V is TRBV30; D is undetermined. The clonotype comes from a human donor with glioblastoma. Sequences were derived from blood, sampled before dendritic cell vaccination. For the CDR3, the DNA is TGTGCCTGGAACACCCCTCGAGGGCACTATGGCTACACCTTC. Translating it yields CAWNTPRGHYGYTF.